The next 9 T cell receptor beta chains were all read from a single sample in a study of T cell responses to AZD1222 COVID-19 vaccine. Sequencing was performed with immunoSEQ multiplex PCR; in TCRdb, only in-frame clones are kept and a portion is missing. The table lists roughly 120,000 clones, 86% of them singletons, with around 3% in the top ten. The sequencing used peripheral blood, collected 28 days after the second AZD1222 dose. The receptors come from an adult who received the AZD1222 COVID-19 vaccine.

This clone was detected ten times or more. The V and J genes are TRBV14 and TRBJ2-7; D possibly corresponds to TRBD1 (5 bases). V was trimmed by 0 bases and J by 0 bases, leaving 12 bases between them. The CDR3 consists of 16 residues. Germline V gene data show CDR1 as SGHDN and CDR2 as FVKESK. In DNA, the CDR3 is TGTGCCAGCAGCCAAGATGAACAGGCCAGCTCCTACGAGCAGTACTTC. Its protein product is CASSQDEQASSYEQYF.

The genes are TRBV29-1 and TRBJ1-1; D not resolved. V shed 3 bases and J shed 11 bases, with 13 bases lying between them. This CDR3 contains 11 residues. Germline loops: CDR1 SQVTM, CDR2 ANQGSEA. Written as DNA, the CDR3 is TGCAGCGTTGAGGATGAGGTTGAGGCTTTCTTT. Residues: CSVEDEVEAFF.

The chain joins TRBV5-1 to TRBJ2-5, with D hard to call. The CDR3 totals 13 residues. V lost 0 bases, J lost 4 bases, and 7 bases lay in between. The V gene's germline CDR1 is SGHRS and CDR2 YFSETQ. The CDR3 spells CASSLGALETQYF. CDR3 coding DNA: TGCGCCAGCAGCTTGGGGGCCTTAGAGACCCAGTACTTC.

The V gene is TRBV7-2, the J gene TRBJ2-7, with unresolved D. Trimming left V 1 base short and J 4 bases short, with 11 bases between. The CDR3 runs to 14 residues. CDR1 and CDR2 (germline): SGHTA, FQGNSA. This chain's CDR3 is CASSLDPGRYEQYF. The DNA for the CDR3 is TGTGCCAGCAGCTTAGATCCGGGCCGATACGAGCAGTACTTC. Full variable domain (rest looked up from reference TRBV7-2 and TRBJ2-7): GAGVSQSPSNKVTEKGKDVELRCDPISGHTALYWYRQSLGQGLEFLIYFQGNSAPDKSGLPSDRFSAERTGGSVSTLTIQRTQQEDSAVYLCASSLDPGRYEQYFGPGTRLTVT.

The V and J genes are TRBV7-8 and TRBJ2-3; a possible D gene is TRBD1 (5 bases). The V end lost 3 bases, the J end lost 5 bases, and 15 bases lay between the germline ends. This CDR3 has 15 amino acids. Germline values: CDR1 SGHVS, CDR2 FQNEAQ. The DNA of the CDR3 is TGTGCCAGCAGCTTCAATGGGCAGCAGGGAGATACGCAGTATTTT. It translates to CASSFNGQQGDTQYF.

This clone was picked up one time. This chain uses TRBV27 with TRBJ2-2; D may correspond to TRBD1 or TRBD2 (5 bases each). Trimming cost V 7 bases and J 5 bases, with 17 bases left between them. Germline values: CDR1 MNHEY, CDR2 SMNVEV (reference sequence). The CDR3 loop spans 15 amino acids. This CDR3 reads CASKLGDLGTGELFF. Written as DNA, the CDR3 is TGTGCCAGCAAGTTGGGGGACCTGGGTACCGGGGAGCTGTTTTTT.

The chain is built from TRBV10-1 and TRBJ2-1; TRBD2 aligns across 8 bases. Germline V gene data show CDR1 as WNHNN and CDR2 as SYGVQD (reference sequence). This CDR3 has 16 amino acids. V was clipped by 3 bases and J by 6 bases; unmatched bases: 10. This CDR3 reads CASSEFPGGPSNEQFF. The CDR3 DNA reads TGCGCCAGCAGTGAATTCCCGGGGGGGCCTAGCAATGAGCAGTTCTTC.

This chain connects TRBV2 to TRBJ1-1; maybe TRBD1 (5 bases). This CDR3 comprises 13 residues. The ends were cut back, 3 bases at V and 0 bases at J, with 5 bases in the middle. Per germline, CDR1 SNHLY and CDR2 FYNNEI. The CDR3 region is CASSDRVNTEAFF. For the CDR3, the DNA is TGTGCCAGCAGTGACAGGGTGAACACTGAAGCTTTCTTT.

This CDR3 reads CASNFGLAAGELFF. In DNA, the CDR3 is TGTGCCAGTAATTTTGGACTAGCGGCCGGGGAGCTGTTTTTT. The V gene is TRBV19, the J gene TRBJ2-2, with 10 positions matching TRBD2. In germline, CDR1 is LNHDA, CDR2 SQIVND (reference sequence). CDR3 size: 14 residues. V was clipped by 7 bases and J by 6 bases; unmatched bases: 5.